The 13 T cell receptor beta chains below were found in one sample sequenced in a study of T cells in Graves' hyperthyroidism and ophthalmopathy (dated by TCRdb to between 2018 and 2021). Library method: multiplex PCR. The sequencing machine was an Illumina HiSeq 2000. TCR beta CDR3 regions were amplified from RNA transcripts. The TCR CDR3 was subjected to a first round of RT-PCR using the HTBI primer set and the Qiagen OneStep RT-PCR kit. Clones were called with MiXCR by TCRdb after fastp trimmed the public reads at Q25, and only in-frame beta chains were retained. For every CDR3 protein sequence, its rows merge into one entry that carries the most common genes and DNA. This sample is represented by about 740,000 distinct CDR3 sequences; around 15% of them were singletons. Of the sample, roughly 10% falls within the top ten clones. The sample comprised blood. All receptors come from a woman younger than 30 with Graves' hyperthyroidism.

Only a few counts were recorded for this clonotype. The chain combines TRBV28 with TRBJ2-1, with D perhaps being TRBD1 or TRBD2 (6 bases each). CDR1 is MDHEN and CDR2 is SYDVKM in the germline V gene. Trimming shortened V by 8 bases and J by 2 bases, and 28 bases separated the two germline ends. The CDR3 spans 19 residues. CDR3 nucleotide sequence: TGTGCCAGCCTGGAGGGAGGTTTCACACAGGGATCTCCCTACAATGAGCAGTTCTTC. Its protein product is CASLEGGFTQGSPYNEQFF.

This clonotype has a count of ten or more. CDR3 amino acids: CAWSPTSGSYTF. In nucleotides, the CDR3 is TGTGCCTGGAGCCCAACTTCAGGGAGCTACACCTTC. The rearrangement uses TRBV30 and TRBJ1-2; D may be TRBD1 (5 bases). The V end lost 3 bases, the J end lost 9 bases, and 14 bases lay between the germline ends. Germline V gene sequence: CDR1 GTSNPN, CDR2 SVGIG (reference sequence). The CDR3 extends over 12 amino acids.

CDR3 nucleotide sequence: TGTGCCAGCAGCCAAGATAGGTTAAGGCGGCGGGACACTGAAGCTTTCTTT. Residues: CASSQDRLRRRDTEAFF. The rearrangement joins TRBV14 to TRBJ1-1, with D unclear. The germline V gene has CDR1 SGHDN and CDR2 FVKESK. The CDR3 sequence is 17 residues long. The V and J ends lost 0 bases and 3 bases respectively, with 17 bases between them.

The V and J genes are TRBV6-5 and TRBJ1-2; a weak D match, TRBD1 (6 bases). V lost 1 base and J lost 8, with 14 bases in between. The CDR3 is 14 residues long. Germline loops: CDR1 MNHEY, CDR2 SVGAGI. This CDR3 is CASSYLGAQGGYTF. In DNA, the CDR3 is TGTGCCAGCAGTTACTTGGGGGCGCAGGGGGGCTACACCTTC.

J is TRBJ2-3 and V is TRBV5-1; no clear D gene. Germline assignment: CDR1 SGHRS and CDR2 YFSETQ. This CDR3 region has 14 residues. Trimming removed 0 bases from V and 8 bases from J, with 13 bases in between. The CDR3 spells CASSLAAGAGTQYF. In DNA form, the CDR3 reads TGCGCCAGCAGCTTGGCCGCAGGAGCAGGTACGCAGTATTTT.

This clonotype was seen a handful of times. This chain connects TRBV9 to TRBJ2-1; 8 bases agree with TRBD2. The CDR3 is made up of 15 amino acids. Unmatched junction bases numbered 9, after V lost 0 bases and J lost 10 bases. CDR1 is SGDLS, CDR2 YYNGEE, per germline. The CDR3 loop is CASSVGTSPLEEQFF. The DNA for the CDR3 is TGTGCCAGCAGCGTAGGGACTAGCCCTCTCGAGGAGCAGTTCTTC.

This clonotype has a count of ten or more. V usage is TRBV10-3 and J usage is TRBJ2-1, with 7 positions matching TRBD2. The CDR3 has 15 amino acids. Trimming took 3 bases from V and 5 from J; bases not matched to a gene: 7. Germline CDR1 ENHRY, CDR2 SYGVKD. The CDR3 DNA reads as TGTGCCATCAGTGACCGGATTACTAGCGACAATGAGCAGTTCTTC. It is translated as CAISDRITSDNEQFF.

CDR3 amino acids: CASSIAGGPHEQYF. The CDR3 DNA reads as TGTGCCAGTAGTATAGCGGGAGGGCCTCACGAGCAGTACTTC. The rearrangement joins TRBV19 to TRBJ2-7, with 8 bases aligning to TRBD2. The germline V gene has CDR1 LNHDA and CDR2 SQIVND (reference sequence). V was clipped by 1 base and J by 5 bases; unmatched bases: 4. This CDR3 comprises 14 residues.

The genes are TRBV29-1 and TRBJ2-4; possibly TRBD2 for D (6 bases). The germline gives CDR1 SQVTM, CDR2 ANQGSEA. Between the trimmed V and J ends, which lost 4 bases and 2 bases, there was a span of 18 bases. There are 16 residues in the CDR3. CDR3 bases: TGCAGCGTTGGAATATCTGGCCGGGGGACCAAAAACATTCAGTACTTC. It encodes CSVGISGRGTKNIQYF.

This clonotype was detected many times. The rearrangement links TRBV11-2 to TRBJ2-5; 14 positions agree with TRBD2. CDR1 is SGHAT, CDR2 FQNNGV, per germline. V shed 4 bases, J shed 5 bases, and the junction held 15 bases outside the gene matches. The CDR3 totals 19 residues. CDR3 loop: CASSSTGTSGRTFWETQYF. For the CDR3, the DNA is TGTGCCAGCAGCTCCACCGGGACTAGCGGGAGAACGTTTTGGGAGACCCAGTACTTC.

This clonotype has a count of ten or more. The chain employs TRBV20-1 and TRBJ2-7; D might be TRBD2 (5 bases). Germline assignment: CDR1 DFQATT and CDR2 SNEGSKA (reference sequence). The CDR3 is 13 residues long. V lost 3 bases, J lost 7 bases, and 16 bases lay in between. The CDR3 bases are TGCAGTGCTAGGGGTAGAACGGGCGGGGAGCAGTACTTC. Its protein is CSARGRTGGEQYF.

This clonotype was counted many times. The J gene is TRBJ1-1, the V gene TRBV2, with 8 bases aligning to TRBD1. The J segment lost 6 bases and the V segment lost 6 bases, leaving 6 bases of the junction unmatched. This CDR3 comprises 13 residues. Germline V gene lookup returns CDR1 SNHLY and CDR2 FYNNEI. This chain's CDR3 is CASRDRAKAEAFF. CDR3 nucleotide sequence: TGTGCCAGCAGGGACAGGGCGAAGGCTGAAGCTTTCTTT.

This clonotype was counted at least ten times. The gene calls are TRBV11-2 and TRBJ2-1; maybe TRBD2 (5 bases). This CDR3 comprises 16 residues. The V end lost 4 bases, the J end lost 10 bases, and 23 bases lay between the germline ends. Germline CDR1 is SGHAT and CDR2 is FQNNGV. CDR3 loop: CASSSPSGRTRGEQFF. CDR3 DNA sequence: TGTGCCAGCAGCTCCCCCTCCGGTCGAACCCGGGGAGAGCAGTTCTTC.